Listed below are T cell receptor beta chains from one sample, sequenced in a study of blood T cell repertoires in COVID-19. The repertoire was sequenced with immunoSEQ multiplex PCR; TCRdb's copy has only in-frame clones and lacks some. The sample consists of about 300,000 clones, more than 75% of them appearing once. Input material: peripheral blood. The receptors shown here come from an older man with acute or convalescent COVID-19. CDR3s include the opening cysteine and the closing phenylalanine or tryptophan. A D gene is named only where the DNA matches it firmly. Clone size appears in some rows only: once, few, many, or a class for an expanded clone.

J,size,D,V,CDR3,DNA
TRBJ2-5,NA,TRBD1,TRBV9,CASSVAPDRGETQYF,TGTGCCAGCAGCGTAGCCCCAGACAGGGGAGAGACCCAGTACTTC
TRBJ2-7,NA,NA,TRBV18,CASSPEAGISYEQYF,TGTGCCAGCTCACCAGAGGCGGGGATCTCCTACGAGCAGTACTTC
TRBJ1-4,once,TRBD1,TRBV5-1,CASSLQGRDNEKLFF,TGCGCCAGCAGCTTACAGGGGCGGGATAATGAAAAACTGTTTTTT
TRBJ1-3,once,NA,TRBV19,CASTAGGPGNTIYF,TGTGCCAGTACCGCCGGGGGACCTGGAAACACCATATATTTT
TRBJ1-6,NA,NA,TRBV7-9,CASSLGLSPLHF,TGTGCCAGCAGCCTGGGACTTTCACCCCTCCACTTT
TRBJ2-3,NA,TRBD1,TRBV4-2,CASSQGQGATDTQYF,TGTGCCAGCAGCCAAGGACAGGGGGCAACAGATACGCAGTATTTT
TRBJ1-2,NA,NA,TRBV10-1,CASSDIGYTF,TGCGCCAGCAGTGATATTGGCTACACCTTC
TRBJ1-5,NA,NA,TRBV18,CASSPEAAMSNQPQHF,TGTGCCAGCTCACCAGAGGCAGCTATGAGCAATCAGCCCCAGCATTTT
TRBJ2-3,NA,NA,TRBV19,CASSIASAGGTQYF,TGTGCCAGTAGTATCGCTAGCGCCGGAGGTACGCAGTATTTT
TRBJ2-2,NA,TRBD1,TRBV5-1,CASSQQGVTGELFF,TGCGCCAGCAGCCAACAGGGGGTCACCGGGGAGCTGTTTTTT
TRBJ2-2,NA,NA,TRBV7-2,CASSLRPAGSDGELFF,TGTGCCAGCAGCTTAAGGCCGGCGGGGTCGGACGGGGAGCTGTTTTTT
TRBJ1-4,NA,NA,TRBV7-6,CASSLNGATNEKLFF,TGTGCCAGCAGCCTTAATGGAGCAACTAATGAAAAACTGTTTTTT
TRBJ2-3,NA,TRBD1,TRBV9,CASSTWTGRGTDTQYF,TGTGCCAGCAGCACTTGGACAGGCCGGGGCACAGATACGCAGTATTTT
TRBJ1-1,NA,NA,TRBV19,CASLKAGRAMNTEAFF,TGTGCCAGCCTAAAAGCAGGGAGGGCTATGAACACTGAAGCTTTCTTT
TRBJ2-7,NA,NA,TRBV5-1,CASGSGGPAYEQYF,TGCGCCAGCGGATCGGGGGGCCCCGCCTACGAGCAGTACTTC
TRBJ1-2,once,TRBD1,TRBV28,CASRRTGSNYGYTF,TGTGCCAGCAGGCGGACAGGATCTAACTATGGCTACACCTTC
TRBJ2-2,NA,TRBD2,TRBV5-4,CASSPTSVMNTGELFF,TGTGCCAGCAGCCCAACTAGCGTGATGAACACCGGGGAGCTGTTTTTT
TRBJ2-4,NA,TRBD1,TRBV9,CASRARGLAKNIQYF,TGTGCCAGCAGGGCGAGGGGGCTAGCCAAAAACATTCAGTACTTC
TRBJ2-1,NA,TRBD2,TRBV7-2,CATSETSGYNEQFF,TGTGCCACCTCCGAGACTAGCGGTTACAATGAGCAGTTCTTC
TRBJ2-7,few,TRBD2,TRBV30,CAWSNRLAGPAYEQYF,TGTGCCTGGAGTAACCGACTAGCGGGACCCGCCTACGAGCAGTACTTC
TRBJ2-6,NA,NA,TRBV28,CASSFLRQNSGANVLTF,TGTGCCAGCAGTTTCCTCCGACAGAACTCTGGGGCCAACGTCCTGACTTTC
TRBJ1-2,NA,TRBD1,TRBV4-3,CASSQDYRGQNGYTF,TGCGCCAGCAGCCAAGATTACAGGGGGCAAAATGGCTACACCTTC
TRBJ2-3,NA,TRBD2,TRBV27,CASSPLLAGFTDTQYF,TGTGCCAGCAGCCCCCTCCTAGCGGGGTTCACAGATACGCAGTATTTT
TRBJ1-2,few,NA,TRBV11-3,CASSLVPGWLGYTF,TGTGCCAGCAGCTTAGTTCCAGGGTGGCTTGGCTACACCTTC
TRBJ1-5,NA,NA,TRBV30,CAWSEQRTAYSNQPQHF,TGTGCCTGGAGTGAGCAGAGGACAGCATATAGCAATCAGCCCCAGCATTTT
TRBJ2-4,NA,TRBD1,TRBV29-1,CSAARAGGTNIQYF,TGCAGCGCCGCGCGGGCAGGGGGCACGAACATTCAGTACTTC
TRBJ1-6,NA,NA,TRBV4-3,CASSQELESNSPLHF,TGCGCCAGCAGCCAAGAACTGGAGTCTAATTCACCCCTCCACTTT
TRBJ2-1,NA,NA,TRBV5-1,CASSTAPTGRSYNEQFF,TGCGCCAGCAGCACGGCTCCCACGGGGAGGTCCTACAATGAGCAGTTCTTC
TRBJ2-7,few,NA,TRBV11-1,CASSLALGLSSPYEQYF,TGTGCCAGCAGCTTAGCGCTGGGCCTCTCCTCCCCCTACGAGCAGTACTTC
TRBJ2-7,NA,TRBD2,TRBV27,CASSIRAGLAAIYEQYF,TGTGCCAGCTCAATCCGGGCGGGACTAGCGGCGATTTACGAGCAGTACTTC
TRBJ2-7,few,NA,TRBV28,CASSPVPVEQYF,TGTGCCAGCAGTCCCGTTCCTGTCGAGCAGTACTTC
TRBJ2-2,NA,TRBD2,TRBV27,CACRASGRNTGELFF,TGTGCCTGCCGGGCTAGCGGGAGAAACACCGGGGAGCTGTTTTTT
TRBJ2-3,NA,TRBD2,TRBV5-1,CASSLRLAGADTQYF,TGCGCCAGCAGCTTGAGGCTAGCGGGGGCAGATACGCAGTATTTT
TRBJ2-2,NA,TRBD2,TRBV6-6,CASSRIRSSGGNTGELFF,TGTGCCAGCAGCCGAATAAGGTCTAGCGGGGGGAACACCGGGGAGCTGTTTTTT
TRBJ2-5,few,NA,TRBV7-2,CASSLMGSASTQYF,TGTGCCAGCAGCTTAATGGGCTCAGCCTCGACCCAGTACTTC
TRBJ1-5,NA,NA,TRBV30,CAWSHRVGQPQHF,TGTGCCTGGAGTCACAGGGTGGGTCAGCCCCAGCATTTT
TRBJ1-5,NA,NA,TRBV10-2,CASSSQGSQPQHF,TGCGCCAGCAGCAGCCAGGGTAGCCAGCCCCAGCATTTT
TRBJ2-7,NA,TRBD2,TRBV5-4,CASSPGGLAAYEQYF,TGTGCCAGCAGCCCCGGCGGACTAGCAGCCTACGAGCAGTACTTC
TRBJ2-3,NA,TRBD2,TRBV28,CASSLWASGRSRDTQYF,TGTGCCAGCAGTTTGTGGGCTAGCGGGAGATCGCGAGATACGCAGTATTTT
TRBJ1-5,NA,NA,TRBV30,CAWSVGGARQPQHF,TGTGCCTGGAGCGTCGGGGGGGCTCGGCAGCCCCAGCATTTT
TRBJ1-5,NA,NA,TRBV2,CASSQTGLDQPQHF,TGTGCCAGCAGCCAAACGGGGTTGGATCAGCCCCAGCATTTT
TRBJ1-2,NA,TRBD1,TRBV7-2,CASSLGQGARHGYTF,TGTGCCAGCAGCTTAGGACAGGGGGCAAGGCATGGCTACACCTTC
TRBJ2-6,NA,NA,TRBV7-2,CASSFAGTSGANVLTF,TGTGCCAGCAGCTTCGCGGGAACCTCTGGGGCCAACGTCCTGACTTTC
TRBJ2-1,once,TRBD2,TRBV19,CASGGLAGSYNEQFF,TGTGCCAGTGGGGGACTAGCGGGCTCCTACAATGAGCAGTTCTTC
TRBJ1-5,NA,NA,TRBV9,CASSAVSGNQPQHF,TGTGCCAGCAGCGCGGTAAGCGGCAATCAGCCCCAGCATTTT
TRBJ2-3,NA,TRBD2,TRBV10-3,CANIGTTQSTDTQYF,TGTGCCAACATCGGGACTACGCAATCCACAGATACGCAGTATTTT
TRBJ2-1,NA,TRBD2,TRBV5-6,CASSLVTSGYNEQFF,TGTGCCAGCAGCTTGGTGACTAGCGGATACAATGAGCAGTTCTTC
TRBJ2-7,NA,TRBD2,TRBV11-2,CASSQIPSGRSEQYF,TGTGCCAGCAGCCAGATCCCTAGCGGGAGGAGCGAGCAGTACTTC
TRBJ2-6,NA,NA,TRBV10-3,CAISVGQGSSGANVLTF,TGTGCCATCAGTGTAGGCCAGGGGAGCTCTGGGGCCAACGTCCTGACTTTC
TRBJ2-7,NA,NA,TRBV5-1,CASSQWGDSYEQYF,TGCGCCAGCAGCCAATGGGGAGACTCCTACGAGCAGTACTTC
TRBJ1-2,once,TRBD1,TRBV7-9,CASRQGQGSYGYTF,TGTGCCAGCAGGCAGGGACAGGGAAGCTATGGCTACACCTTC
TRBJ1-6,NA,NA,TRBV7-3,CASSLEARGNSPLHF,TGTGCCAGCAGCTTAGAGGCGAGGGGGAATTCACCCCTCCACTTT